This entry is about one T cell receptor (beta chain). What it binds is not known. CDR1 and CDR2 from the germline V gene are KGHDR and SFDVKD. There are 13 residues in the CDR3. V was clipped by 0 bases and J by 7 bases, with 8 bases between them. Noted time point: newly diagnosed GD, antithyroid drugs for less than 3 months. Construction of the TCR library relied on RNA isolated from PBMCs. This specimen comes from a study of regulatory T cells in long-lasting Graves disease. Arm-PCR of CDR3 regions and iRepertoire HTBI primers were the basis on which TCR beta libraries were built. A single record per CDR3 protein comes from TCRdb applying MiXCR to the multiplex PCR reads. The sample has about 530,000 distinct CDR3 sequences, about 16% seen once; the top ten hold approximately 25%. Study results and limitations: The study found TRBV28, TRBJ1-2 and TRBJ2-5 favored in persistent disease.

This sample also appeared in a second study, on T cells in Graves' hyperthyroidism and ophthalmopathy. This second study says: The definition of stable Graves' hyperthyroidism was no ophthalmopathy progression within 18 months. The HTBI set primed first-round TCR CDR3 RT-PCR. Also found in blood were most expanded thyroid clonotypes above 0.001.

Sequencing used peripheral blood mononuclear cells (PBMCs), obtained at new diagnosis, from a patient treated with antithyroid drugs. This clonotype was obtained from a woman aged 35-65 years with Graves disease. The V gene is TRBV24-1, the J gene TRBJ1-2, with D uncertain. CDR3 nucleotide sequence: TGTGCCACCAGTGATTTGAATTACGGTGGCTACACCTTC. The encoded protein is CATSDLNYGGYTF.